The following is a T cell receptor (beta chain) sequence with its context. The data stem from a study of blood T cell repertoires in COVID-19. Study background: COVID-19 samples, acute and convalescent, were from the United States, Italy and Spain. PBMCs, B-cell-depleted T cells, or T cells provided the cDNA or gDNA that made up the material.

V shed 7 bases, J shed 8 bases, and the junction held 4 bases outside the gene matches. This CDR3 has 11 residues. This table comes from immunoSEQ multiplex PCR, and its TCRdb copy is limited to in-frame clones, with some not included. This table has about 130,000 clones, over 75% appearing once. This receptor was taken from a woman aged 60-75 years with acute or convalescent COVID-19. The chain links TRBV12-3 or TRBV12-4 to TRBJ1-1, with 7 bases lining up with TRBD1. The specimen was peripheral blood. The CDR3 DNA sequence: TGTGCCAGCACCCCAGGGGGAGAAGCTTTCTTT. Its translation is CASTPGGEAFF.